Below, one T cell receptor (beta chain) is given with its context. This clonotype has at least ten counts. The specificity of this receptor is unknown. No base quality values were provided; no much bigger clone lies one nucleotide off. Libraries were made using 5' RACE. Sequenced using a NextSeq 500. To allow correction of PCR and sequencing errors, the TCR library protocol tagged every TCR cDNA molecule with a unique molecular identifier. The original pipeline was this. TCR identification, UMI-based error correction and CDR3 extraction were performed with Decombinator tools. TCRs above a frequency of 2 per 1,000, corresponding to the top 1% of the tumor frequency distribution, were defined as expanded. Renyi diversity was calculated using the R vegan package after each repertoire was subsampled 100 times to 5,000 TCRs. CDR3 similarity networks were built from amino acid triplet string-kernel similarity, connecting CDR3s with pairwise similarity above 0.82. The raw public reads went through TCRdb reprocessing: fastp at Q25, MiXCR clone calling, in-frame beta chains kept. One record per CDR3 amino acid sequence lists the most common genes and DNA. The V and J calls and clone size come from TCRdb's table, not from the authors' own analysis. The sample table records 60,000 to 90,000 distinct CDR3 sequences; less than 15% of these occur just once. 7.2% of the sample rests with the top ten.

V is shortened by 0 bases, J by 0 bases, and the region joining them spans 9 bases. The germline V gene sets CDR1 to SGHAT and CDR2 to FQNNGV. The cysteine opens and the phenylalanine closes a CDR3 of 15 amino acids. The kept DNA is CDR3 alone, 45 bases in frame from the first base. The sample's time point label is to be understood as: sample taken at primary tumor resection. Without any cell sorting, TCR sequencing was performed on whole RNA extracted either from tumor and nontumor lung tissue or from cryopreserved PBMC samples. The donors were about 65 patients from the lung TRACERx cohort who had early-stage, untreated non-small cell lung cancer. Only patients for whom sufficient RNA was available from at least two tumor regions were selected for TCR sequencing. These data belong to a study of spatial heterogeneity in lung cancer (dated by TCRdb to 2018 to 2020). Regarding the research as a whole: More beta-chain than alpha-chain transcripts were consistently detected, likely reflecting higher beta-chain transcript abundance. In the raw uncorrected reads, each unique combination of TCR and UMI appeared more than ten times on average. TCR alpha and beta repertoires were quantitatively compared across multiple tumor regions, matched nontumor lung and blood in non-small cell lung cancer. TCR repertoire features were related to nonsynonymous mutation counts determined by whole-exome sequencing of tumor tissue. At surgery, both alpha and beta chains were TCR-sequenced in roughly 200 tumor regions, approximately 64 matched nontumor lung samples and a few dozen PBMC samples. Overall study results and their limits: Ubiquitous expanded tumor TCRs were detected in blood more often at tumor resection than at routine follow-up. Additional single-cell paired TCR alpha and beta sequencing was considered necessary to confirm, at a functional level, the hypothesis that regional TCRs recognize regional mutations.

This TCR came from a male donor with early-stage non-small cell lung cancer. The chain joins TRBV11-2 to TRBJ2-7; the D gene cannot be resolved reliably. Sample: PBMCs, taken at surgery. The DNA reads as follows: TGTGCCAGCAGCTTAGAGTACGGAGCCTCCTACGAGCAGTACTTC. This translates into CASSLEYGASYEQYF.